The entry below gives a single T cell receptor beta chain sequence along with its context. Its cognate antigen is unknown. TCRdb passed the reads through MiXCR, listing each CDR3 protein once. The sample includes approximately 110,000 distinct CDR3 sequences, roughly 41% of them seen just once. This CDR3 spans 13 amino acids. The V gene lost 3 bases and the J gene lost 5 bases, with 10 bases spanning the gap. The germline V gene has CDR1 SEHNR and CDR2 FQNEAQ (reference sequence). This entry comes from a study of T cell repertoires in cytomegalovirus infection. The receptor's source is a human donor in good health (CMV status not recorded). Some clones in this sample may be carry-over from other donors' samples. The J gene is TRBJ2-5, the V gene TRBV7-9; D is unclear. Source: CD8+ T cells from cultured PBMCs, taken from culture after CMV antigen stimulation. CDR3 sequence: CASSFSGFETQYF. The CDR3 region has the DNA TGTGCCAGCAGCTTTAGTGGATTCGAGACCCAGTACTTC.